This passage covers 2 T cell receptor beta chains from one sample sequenced in a study of T cells in Graves' hyperthyroidism and ophthalmopathy. TCR beta CDR3 regions were amplified from RNA transcripts. HTBI primers drove first-round RT-PCR of the TCR CDR3. TCRdb ran MiXCR on the multiplex PCR reads and lists one entry per CDR3 protein. Of 150,000 or so distinct CDR3 sequences in the sample, around 21% are singletons; the top ten hold roughly 73%. The sequenced sample consisted of blood. These receptors all stem from a woman aged 50 to 60 with Graves' hyperthyroidism that later progressed to Graves' ophthalmopathy.

The rearrangement links TRBV28 to TRBJ2-6, with a weak D call TRBD2 (7 bases). The CDR3 runs to 16 residues. Trimming removed 7 bases from V and 1 base from J, with 14 bases in between. From germline, CDR1 is MDHEN and CDR2 SYDVKM. CDR3 region: CASTRGGGSGANVLTF. CDR3 in DNA: TGTGCCAGCACAAGGGGGGGGGGTTCTGGGGCCAACGTCCTGACTTTC.

This clonotype has only one observation. V usage is TRBV28 and J usage is TRBJ1-1; 11 bases map to TRBD1. Unmatched junction bases numbered 8, after V lost 7 bases and J lost 1 base. The CDR3 covers 16 residues. Germline lookup yields CDR1 MDHEN and CDR2 SYDVKM. Here the CDR3 DNA reads TGTGCCAGCAAGAAGTGGGGACAGGGGGGGAACACTGAAGCTTTCTTT. Encoded protein: CASKKWGQGGNTEAFF.